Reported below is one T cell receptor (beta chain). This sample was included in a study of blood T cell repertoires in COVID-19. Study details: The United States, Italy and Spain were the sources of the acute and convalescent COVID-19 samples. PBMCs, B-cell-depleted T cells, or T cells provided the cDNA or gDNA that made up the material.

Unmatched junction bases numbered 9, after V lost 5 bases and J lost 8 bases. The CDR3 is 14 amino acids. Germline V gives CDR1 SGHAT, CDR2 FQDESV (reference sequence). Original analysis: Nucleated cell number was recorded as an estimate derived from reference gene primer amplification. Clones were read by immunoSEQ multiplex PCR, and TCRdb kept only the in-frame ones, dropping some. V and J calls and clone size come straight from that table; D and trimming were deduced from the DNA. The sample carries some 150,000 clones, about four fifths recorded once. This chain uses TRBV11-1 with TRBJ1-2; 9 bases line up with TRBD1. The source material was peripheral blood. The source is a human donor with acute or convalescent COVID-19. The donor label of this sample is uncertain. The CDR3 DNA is TGTGCCAGCAGCATGTCGGGACAGGGTATAGGCTACACCTTC. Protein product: CASSMSGQGIGYTF.